These 21 T cell receptor beta chains were all obtained from the same sample, sequenced in a study of blood T cell repertoires in COVID-19. Data came from immunoSEQ multiplex PCR; TCRdb stores just in-frame clones and leaves some out. The repertoire holds 150,000 to 200,000 clones, 82% seen once, with 6.5% to 9.5% in the top ten. The source material was peripheral blood. These TCRs come from a woman aged 55-69 years with COVID-19, enrolled during active disease.

Here the CDR3 DNA reads TGTGCCAGTATACAGGGTGTCACTGAAGCTTTCTTT. Protein sequence: CASIQGVTEAFF. The rearrangement joins TRBV19 to TRBJ1-1; D may be TRBD1 (6 bases). The V gene's germline CDR1 is LNHDA and CDR2 SQIVND (reference sequence). The CDR3 is 12 residues long. V gave up 7 bases and J gave up 4 bases, with 10 bases separating them.

This chain joins TRBV7-2 and TRBJ1-6, with D maybe TRBD1 (6 bases). Germline-derived CDR1 and CDR2 are SGHTA and FQGNSA. Trimming stripped 8 bases from V and 6 bases from J, with 20 bases between. The CDR3 runs to 16 residues. The CDR3 sequence is CASVDRRGGGNSPLHF. DNA for the CDR3: TGTGCCAGCGTCGATCGCAGGGGTGGCGGTAATTCACCCCTCCACTTT. The variable domain in full, completed from reference TRBV7-2 and TRBJ1-6, reads GAGVSQSPSNKVTEKGKDVELRCDPISGHTALYWYRQSLGQGLEFLIYFQGNSAPDKSGLPSDRFSAERTGGSVSTLTIQRTQQEDSAVYLCASVDRRGGGNSPLHFGNGTRLTVT.

The chain links TRBV6-5 to TRBJ1-5; 7 positions agree with TRBD1. The V segment lost 6 bases and the J segment 5 bases; nucleotides outside the gene matches: 10. This CDR3 comprises 15 residues. The V gene's germline CDR1 is MNHEY and CDR2 SVGAGI. DNA for the CDR3: TGTGCCAGCAGCCAGACAGGGAGTGTGGATCAGCCCCAGCATTTT. Protein sequence: CASSQTGSVDQPQHF.

This chain links TRBV10-2 with TRBJ2-1, with TRBD2 matching 9 bases. The V segment lost 6 bases and the J segment 0 bases; nucleotides outside the gene matches: 9. The CDR3 spans 17 residues. The germline CDR1 and CDR2 sequences are WSHSY and SAAADI. In DNA, the CDR3 is TGCGCCAGCAGGGGGACCGTGACTAGCGGCTCCTACAATGAGCAGTTCTTC. Translation: CASRGTVTSGSYNEQFF.

The rearrangement links TRBV27 to TRBJ1-5, with D perhaps TRBD1 (5 bases). The CDR3 spans 14 residues. V gave up 2 bases and J gave up 6 bases, with 11 bases separating them. CDR1 and CDR2 (germline): MNHEY, SMNVEV (reference sequence). CDR3 loop: CASSLGGVGQPQHF. CDR3 DNA: TGTGCCAGCAGTTTAGGGGGGGTCGGTCAGCCCCAGCATTTT.

This chain uses TRBV29-1 with TRBJ2-5; no definite D call. With 1 base removed from V and 4 bases from J, the gap between germline ends came to 10 bases. Germline V gene data show CDR1 as SQVTM and CDR2 as ANQGSEA. The CDR3 runs 13 residues. The CDR3 DNA reads as TGCAGCGTTGAAGTTATCAACGGAGAGACCCAGTACTTC. It codes for CSVEVINGETQYF.

This chain uses TRBV6-5 with TRBJ1-2, with D possibly TRBD1 on 6 matching bases. This CDR3 is 15 amino acids long. CDR1 is MNHEY, CDR2 SVGAGI, per germline. V lost 7 bases to trimming and J lost 3 bases, with 18 bases between them. This chain's CDR3 is CASTRGRETYYGYTF. The CDR3 DNA reads TGTGCCAGCACGCGGGGGCGCGAAACCTACTATGGCTACACCTTC.

The V gene is TRBV24-1, the J gene TRBJ2-5, with TRBD1 as a possible D gene (6 bases). The CDR3 is 16 residues long. Per germline, CDR1 KGHDR and CDR2 SFDVKD. Trimming stripped 5 bases from V and 0 bases from J, with 15 bases between. The CDR3 DNA follows: TGTGCCACCAGTGCCCGGGACAAGAGTAACCAAGAGACCCAGTACTTC. Translated: CATSARDKSNQETQYF.

V gene TRBV6-6 combines with J gene TRBJ1-5; the D is unclear. Trimming left V 7 bases short and J 6 bases short, with 16 bases between. The CDR3 spans 14 residues. Germline lookup yields CDR1 MNHNY and CDR2 SVGAGI (reference sequence). This CDR3 reads CASTPGLVTQPQHF. The CDR3 DNA reads as TGTGCCAGCACCCCAGGACTGGTGACTCAGCCCCAGCATTTT.

This chain joins TRBV10-3 and TRBJ2-7; TRBD2 aligns across 14 bases. CDR3 size: 15 residues. Germline V gene lookup returns CDR1 ENHRY and CDR2 SYGVKD. The V and J ends lost 5 bases and 4 bases, in that order; junction bases with no gene match: 4. CDR3 DNA sequence: TGTGCCATCAGTCCCGGGACTAGCGGGAGTTACGAGCAGTACTTC. Residues: CAISPGTSGSYEQYF.

The chain carries TRBV7-2 and TRBJ2-5; D may be TRBD2 (6 bases). The length of the CDR3 is 16 residues. Trimming shortened V by 6 bases and J by 4 bases, and 21 bases separated the two germline ends. Germline V gene lookup returns CDR1 SGHTA and CDR2 FQGNSA. For the CDR3, the DNA is TGTGCCAGCAGTACGCAGGGAGGATTTGCGTTAGAGACCCAGTACTTC. It encodes CASSTQGGFALETQYF.

This clone was recorded a few times. This rearrangement joins TRBV28 to TRBJ1-6, with D tentatively TRBD1 (5 bases). The CDR3 loop spans 16 amino acids. Per germline, CDR1 MDHEN and CDR2 SYDVKM. CDR3 sequence (DNA): TGTGCTACGACGACAGTCTTCGATACCTATAATTCACCCCTCCACTTT. Protein sequence: CATTTVFDTYNSPLHF.

The V and J genes are TRBV27 and TRBJ2-1; 13 bases are shared with TRBD2. Germline CDR1 MNHEY, CDR2 SMNVEV (reference sequence). Trimming took 6 bases from V and 8 from J; bases not matched to a gene: 10. CDR3 length: 16 amino acids. CDR3 DNA sequence: TGTGCCAGCAGCCTTGGACTAGCGGGAGTTAAGGATGAGCAGTTCTTC. Translation: CASSLGLAGVKDEQFF.

The chain has TRBV9 and TRBJ1-5; D ambiguous. The CDR3 is made up of 15 amino acids. Trimming took 0 bases from V and 7 from J, leaving 14 bases between them. Germline V gene lookup returns CDR1 SGDLS and CDR2 YYNGEE. This chain's CDR3 is CASSVGTEPGQPQHF. The CDR3 region has the DNA TGTGCCAGCAGCGTAGGCACGGAGCCGGGGCAGCCCCAGCATTTT.

The V gene is TRBV4-2, the J gene TRBJ2-1; TRBD2 matches at 11 bases. The CDR3 consists of 17 residues. CDR1 is LGHNA, CDR2 YNFKEQ, per germline. After removal of 3 bases from V and 7 bases from J, the junction contained 11 bases not matched to a gene. In DNA, the CDR3 is TGTGCCAGCAGCCACGGCCCGGCTAGCGGGGGGCGAAATGAGCAGTTCTTC. Translating it yields CASSHGPASGGRNEQFF.

This chain connects TRBV27 to TRBJ2-2; 10 bases line up with TRBD2. Unmatched junction bases numbered 4, after V lost 2 bases and J lost 1 base. Germline values: CDR1 MNHEY, CDR2 SMNVEV (reference sequence). This CDR3 is 17 amino acids long. The CDR3 protein is CASSLRRLAGNTGELFF. The CDR3, as DNA: TGTGCCAGCAGTTTAAGGAGACTAGCGGGGAACACCGGGGAGCTGTTTTTT.

This chain links TRBV19 with TRBJ1-4, with a possible D match to TRBD1 (5 bases). The CDR3 consists of 14 residues. The V gene lost 6 bases and the J gene lost 3 bases, with 11 bases spanning the gap. CDR1 LNHDA and CDR2 SQIVND come from the germline V gene (reference sequence). Written as DNA, the CDR3 is TGTGCCAGTAGGCCGAGACAGTCTAATGAAAAACTGTTTTTT. This sequence encodes CASRPRQSNEKLFF.

The rearrangement joins TRBV5-4 to TRBJ2-7; tentative D call: TRBD2 (5 bases). Germline V gene sequence: CDR1 SGHNT, CDR2 YYREEE (reference sequence). This CDR3 has 14 amino acids. Trimming removed 1 base at V and 0 bases at J, with 8 bases between. The CDR3 coding sequence is TGTGCCAGCAGCTTGTCGCTAGCCTCCTACGAGCAGTACTTC. It is translated as CASSLSLASYEQYF. Combining the CDR3 with reference TRBV5-4 and TRBJ2-7 gives the whole variable domain ETGVTQSPTHLIKTRGQQVTLRCSSQSGHNTVSWYQQALGQGPQFIFQYYREEENGRGNFPPRFSGLQFPNYSSELNVNALELDDSALYLCASSLSLASYEQYFGPGTRLTVT.

The gene calls are TRBV15 and TRBJ1-3, with TRBD1 as a possible D gene (5 bases). Germline assignment: CDR1 LNHNV and CDR2 YYDKDF (reference sequence). This CDR3 is 14 amino acids long. The germline V and J ends were trimmed by 4 bases and 1 base, with 8 bases remaining between them. The chain's CDR3 is CATSTGGSGNTIYF. The CDR3 DNA reads as TGTGCCACCAGCACGGGGGGATCTGGAAACACCATATATTTT. Variable domain in full (rest from reference TRBV15 and TRBJ1-3): DAMVIQNPRYQVTQFGKPVTLSCSQTLNHNVMYWYQQKSSQAPKLLFHYYDKDFNNEADTPDNFQSRRPNTSFCFLDIRSPGLGDTAMYLCATSTGGSGNTIYFGEGSWLTVV.

The rearrangement links TRBV9 to TRBJ2-5; D perhaps matches TRBD2 (5 bases). CDR1 and CDR2 from the germline V gene are SGDLS and YYNGEE. The CDR3 contains 14 residues. Trimming shortened V by 0 bases and J by 1 base, and 7 bases separated the two germline ends. CDR3 in amino acids: CASSVGTSQETQYF. CDR3 nucleotide sequence: TGTGCCAGCAGCGTAGGAACTAGCCAAGAGACCCAGTACTTC. Based on the CDR3 plus reference TRBV9 and TRBJ2-5, the full variable domain is DSGVTQTPKHLITATGQRVTLRCSPRSGDLSVYWYQQSLDQGLQFLIQYYNGEERAKGNILERFSAQQFPDLHSELNLSSLELGDSALYFCASSVGTSQETQYFGPGTRLLVL.

V is TRBV5-5 and J is TRBJ1-5; TRBD1 matches 9 bases. J gave up 5 bases and V 0 bases, and 0 bases lay outside the gene matches. CDR3 length: 14 amino acids. CDR1 and CDR2 from the germline V gene are SGHKS and YYEKEE (reference sequence). CDR3 sequence reads: CASSLGQGDQPQHF. CDR3 coding DNA: TGTGCCAGCAGCTTGGGACAGGGGGATCAGCCCCAGCATTTT.